What follows are 5 T cell receptor beta chains derived from one specimen sequenced in a study of T cell repertoires in cytomegalovirus infection. TCRdb ran MiXCR on the reads and lists one entry per CDR3 protein. The sample yields roughly 570,000 distinct CDR3 sequences, approximately 40% seen once. These receptors' targets are unknown. The source material was cultured PBMCs, sampled from culture after CMV antigen stimulation. The receptor set was obtained from a human donor in good health (CMV status not recorded). Some clones in this sample may be carry-over from other donors' samples.

Only a few counts were recorded for this clonotype. The chain couples TRBV6-1 to TRBJ2-7, with a possible D match to TRBD1 (6 bases). The CDR3 sequence is 14 residues long. Germline-derived CDR1 and CDR2 are MNHNS and SASEGT. The V end lost 5 bases, the J end lost 3 bases, and 14 bases lay between the germline ends. CDR3 sequence reads: CASSNRDTYYEQYF. CDR3 nucleotides: TGTGCCAGCAGTAACCGGGACACCTACTACGAGCAGTACTTC.

V and J are TRBV15 and TRBJ2-1; TRBD2 agrees at 7 bases. The length of the CDR3 is 15 residues. In germline, CDR1 is LNHNV, CDR2 YYDKDF (reference sequence). After removal of 3 bases from V and 6 bases from J, the junction contained 8 bases not matched to a gene. In DNA, the CDR3 is TGTGCCACCAGCAGGGGGGGGGGGAGGGCCAATGAGCAGTTCTTC. This codes for CATSRGGGRANEQFF.

Points on this clonotype: At one of its ends the junction is not consistent with the germline gene, which may arise from a read error. The CDR3 loop reads CASSIRRGGLAGTLSYNERFF. In DNA form, the CDR3 reads TGTGCCAGTAGTATTAGGAGGGGCGGGCTAGCGGGCACTCTCTCCTACAATGAGCGGTTCTTC. The rearrangement links TRBV19 to TRBJ2-1, with 8 bases identical to TRBD2. CDR1 is LNHDA, CDR2 SQIVND, per germline (reference sequence). The CDR3 is made up of 21 amino acids.

The chain links TRBV10-3 to TRBJ2-5; tentative D call: TRBD2 (7 bases). Germline-derived CDR1 and CDR2 are ENHRY and SYGVKD. There are 12 residues in the CDR3. The V gene lost 5 bases and the J gene lost 7 bases, with 11 bases spanning the gap. The CDR3 coding sequence is TGTGCCATCAGTAACAGGGAGGGGACCCAGTACTTC. Translation gives CAISNREGTQYF.

The chain employs TRBV7-9 and TRBJ1-2, with D unresolved. CDR3 length equals 15 residues. The V and J ends lost 2 bases and 2 bases respectively, with 12 bases between them. The germline V gene encodes CDR1 SEHNR and CDR2 FQNEAQ (reference sequence). For the CDR3, the DNA is TGTGCCAGCAGCTTAAGCAGGTCGAACAACTATGGCTACACCTTC. Encoded protein: CASSLSRSNNYGYTF.